Each of the 27 T cell receptor beta chains below was sequenced from the same sample in a study of shared clonotypes between healthy human individuals. Naivety among CD8 cells was defined by CD45RO negativity and positive CCR7 selection, thereby excluding terminally differentiated effector memory CD45RA+ cells. The table came from immunoSEQ multiplex PCR; TCRdb's copy has only in-frame clones and leaves some out. The table shows about 2.1 million clones, with 80% to 95% occurring only once. The sequenced material came from naive CD8+ T cells from PBMCs. All receptors derive from a man between 18 and 29 years old in good health. Some clones in this sample may be carry-over from other donors' samples.

This chain connects TRBV5-1 to TRBJ1-4; D ambiguous. CDR3 size: 14 residues. Germline loops: CDR1 SGHRS, CDR2 YFSETQ. V lost 0 bases and J lost 7, with 10 bases in between. This chain's CDR3 is CASSLAFRGEKLFF. The CDR3 DNA follows: TGCGCCAGCAGCTTGGCCTTCCGGGGTGAAAAACTGTTTTTT. Looking up the rest from reference TRBV5-1 and TRBJ1-4 gives the full variable domain: KAGVTQTPRYLIKTRGQQVTLSCSPISGHRSVSWYQQTPGQGLQFLFEYFSETQRNKGNFPGRFSGRQFSNSRSEMNVSTLELGDSALYLCASSLAFRGEKLFFGSGTQLSVL.

Turning to this clone: Additional DNA sequences in this sample encode the identical CDR3. The chain uses TRBV30 and TRBJ2-7; D not resolved. The CDR3 is 12 residues long. CDR1 and CDR2 from the germline V gene are GTSNPN and SVGIG (reference sequence). V was trimmed by 0 bases and J by 6 bases, leaving 9 bases between them. The CDR3 DNA reads TGTGCCTGGAGTGTTGTGGGTGGCGAGCAGTACTTC. Residues: CAWSVVGGEQYF.

The chain couples TRBV5-6 to TRBJ1-2, with a weak D call TRBD1 (5 bases). The germline V gene encodes CDR1 SGHDT and CDR2 YYEEEE. The CDR3 loop spans 16 amino acids. V lost 3 bases, J lost 5 bases, and 20 bases lay in between. The CDR3 region has the DNA TGTGCCAGCAGCTCGAGAAGGACATTCCTACTTTATGGCTACACCTTC. Residues: CASSSRRTFLLYGYTF.

V usage is TRBV27 and J usage is TRBJ2-1, with unresolved D. CDR3 size: 14 residues. Trimming pared 4 bases from V and 4 bases from J, leaving 11 bases between. Germline V gives CDR1 MNHEY, CDR2 SMNVEV (reference sequence). This chain's CDR3 is CASSSVGSYNEQFF. CDR3 sequence (DNA): TGTGCCAGCAGTTCCGTGGGTAGTTACAATGAGCAGTTCTTC.

This sequence joins TRBV5-1 and TRBJ2-7, with D perhaps matching TRBD2 (5 bases). The CDR3 runs 14 residues. V dropped 4 bases and J dropped 5 bases, with 16 bases sitting between them. Germline CDR1 reads SGHRS; CDR2 reads YFSETQ. The CDR3 DNA is TGCGCCAGCAGCGCGGTGGGAGCCCCCCACGAGCAGTACTTC. As protein: CASSAVGAPHEQYF.

There are a few counts of this clone. V gene TRBV4-1 combines with J gene TRBJ1-5, with TRBD1 as a possible D gene (6 bases). This CDR3 spans 15 amino acids. Deletions cut 4 bases from V and 7 bases from J, with 17 bases between. Per germline, CDR1 MGHRA and CDR2 YSYEKL. CDR3 sequence: CASSPPGGGTQPQHF. The CDR3 DNA reads as TGCGCCAGCAGCCCACCTGGGGGAGGGACACAGCCCCAGCATTTT.

Only one count was recorded for this clone. This chain uses TRBV2 with TRBJ1-2; the D gene is possibly TRBD1 (5 bases). Trimming stripped 6 bases from V and 4 bases from J, with 15 bases between. The CDR3 length is 14 residues. The germline gives CDR1 SNHLY, CDR2 FYNNEI. The CDR3 reads CASSRGDGGYGYTF. CDR3 DNA: TGTGCCAGCAGCCGCGGGGACGGAGGCTATGGCTACACCTTC.

The genes are TRBV14 and TRBJ1-2; 7 nucleotides match TRBD1. This CDR3 region has 13 residues. Looked up from germline, CDR1 is SGHDN and CDR2 is FVKESK. Trimming took 4 bases from V and 6 from J; bases not matched to a gene: 5. CDR3 sequence reads: CASSLGQADGYTF. CDR3 DNA: TGTGCCAGCAGCCTTGGACAGGCGGATGGCTACACCTTC.

This chain connects TRBV19 to TRBJ2-2; D might be TRBD2 (5 bases). The CDR3 consists of 15 residues. The ends were cut back, 4 bases at V and 2 bases at J, with 11 bases in the middle. The germline V gene has CDR1 LNHDA and CDR2 SQIVND (reference sequence). CDR3 in amino acids: CASSRMDSNTGELFF. The DNA of the CDR3 is TGTGCCAGTAGTAGAATGGACTCTAACACCGGGGAGCTGTTTTTT.

Comment on this clone: Different DNA sequences within this sample yield the same CDR3. The chain recombines TRBV5-6 with TRBJ1-2; D unresolved. CDR3 size: 13 residues. The V gene lost 0 bases and the J gene lost 2 bases, with 5 bases spanning the gap. From germline, CDR1 is SGHDT and CDR2 YYEEEE. The CDR3 reads CASSLGPNYGYTF. CDR3 DNA: TGTGCCAGCAGCTTGGGGCCCAACTATGGCTACACCTTC.

This chain joins TRBV28 and TRBJ2-3; 10 bases fit TRBD2. The CDR3 extends over 17 amino acids. Trimming removed 3 bases from V and 0 bases from J; junction bases left unmatched: 6. CDR1 MDHEN and CDR2 SYDVKM come from the germline V gene. The CDR3 loop reads CASSFTLTSGSTDTQYF. The DNA of the CDR3 is TGTGCCAGCAGTTTCACTCTGACTAGCGGGAGCACAGATACGCAGTATTTT.

This chain connects TRBV13 to TRBJ2-1; TRBD2 is a possible D gene (5 bases). This CDR3 comprises 13 residues. Germline lookup yields CDR1 PRHDT and CDR2 FYEKMQ (reference sequence). Trimming removed 8 bases at V and 5 bases at J, with 13 bases between. The CDR3 nucleotides read TGTGCCAGCTCTCCGGGGTACCACAATGAGCAGTTCTTC. Its protein is CASSPGYHNEQFF.

V gene TRBV15 combines with J gene TRBJ2-5, with 8 bases matching TRBD1. This CDR3 is built from 19 residues. Germline V gene data show CDR1 as LNHNV and CDR2 as YYDKDF (reference sequence). With V trimmed by 4 bases and J by 3 bases, 19 bases remained unmatched. The CDR3 DNA follows: TGTGCCACCAGCATCCGGCCGGGACAGGCTCGCATAGGGAAAGAGACCCAGTACTTC. Its translation is CATSIRPGQARIGKETQYF.

V usage is TRBV7-9 and J usage is TRBJ1-2; 7 nucleotides match TRBD1. Trimming removed 5 bases from V and 10 bases from J; junction bases left unmatched: 10. This CDR3 has 13 amino acids. In germline, CDR1 is SEHNR, CDR2 FQNEAQ (reference sequence). The CDR3 DNA follows: TGTGCCAGCAGCGCCACCGGGACAGCTCCCTACACCTTC. It translates to CASSATGTAPYTF.

CDR3 in DNA: TGTGCCAGCAGCTTACTGGGCGGCGCGGAGGATGAAAAACTGTTTTTT. Its translation is CASSLLGGAEDEKLFF. This chain uses TRBV7-2 with TRBJ1-4; no clear D. The CDR3 spans 16 residues. V lost 2 bases to trimming and J lost 6 bases, with 16 bases between them. Germline V gives CDR1 SGHTA, CDR2 FQGNSA.

In its sample, this clone was seen once. The V call is TRBV6-5, the J call TRBJ2-5; 7 nucleotides match TRBD1. V dropped 1 base and J dropped 2; count of bases not matched to a gene: 4. The CDR3 contains 15 residues. CDR1 is MNHEY and CDR2 is SVGAGI in the germline V gene. In nucleotides, the CDR3 is TGTGCCAGCAGTTACTGGGGACAGAAGCAAGAGACCCAGTACTTC. This gives the protein CASSYWGQKQETQYF.

In the case of this clone: Within the sample, other DNA sequences also encode this same CDR3. CDR3 bases: TGTGCCAGCAGGATAACAGATACGCAGTATTTT. The encoded protein is CASRITDTQYF. The J gene is TRBJ2-3, the V gene TRBV2; D is unclear. This CDR3 comprises 11 residues. The germline V gene has CDR1 SNHLY and CDR2 FYNNEI. Trimming stripped 6 bases from V and 3 bases from J, with 4 bases between.

The chain links TRBV28 to TRBJ1-2, with unresolved D. Germline V CDR1 and CDR2: MDHEN, SYDVKM. The CDR3 is 14 amino acids. Trimming removed 8 bases at V and 6 bases at J, with 19 bases between. DNA of the CDR3: TGTGCCAGCTGCCGGAGAGGGCGCTTGGATGGCTACACCTTC. This sequence encodes CASCRRGRLDGYTF.

The gene calls are TRBV29-1 and TRBJ2-7; D call uncertain. The V end was cut by 3 bases, the J end by 0 bases, with 9 bases between. Germline V gene sequence: CDR1 SQVTM, CDR2 ANQGSEA. This CDR3 has 13 residues. CDR3 amino acids: CSVEAPDSYEQYF. The CDR3 DNA reads TGCAGCGTTGAGGCTCCCGACTCCTACGAGCAGTACTTC.

The rearrangement links TRBV27 to TRBJ2-7; tentatively, D is TRBD1 or TRBD2 (5 bases each). V dropped 1 base and J dropped 3 bases, with 13 bases sitting between them. The CDR3 is 15 amino acids. CDR1 and CDR2 (germline): MNHEY, SMNVEV (reference sequence). As DNA, the CDR3 is TGTGCCAGCAGTTTATGGGGGAGTAACATCTACGAGCAGTACTTC. Translating it yields CASSLWGSNIYEQYF.

The chain links TRBV10-3 to TRBJ2-2; D is unresolved. Germline V CDR1 and CDR2: ENHRY, SYGVKD. Trimming took 11 bases from V and 0 from J, leaving 10 bases between them. The CDR3 is made up of 13 amino acids. Written as DNA, the CDR3 is TGTGCCGTTAGGACGGCGAACACCGGGGAGCTGTTTTTT. Residues: CAVRTANTGELFF.

The V gene is TRBV9, the J gene TRBJ2-7; unclear D gene. The CDR3 loop spans 13 amino acids. The germline V gene encodes CDR1 SGDLS and CDR2 YYNGEE. V was clipped by 1 base and J by 2 bases, with 7 bases between them. This chain's CDR3 is CASSVSGAYEQYF. CDR3 in DNA: TGTGCCAGCAGCGTAAGTGGAGCCTACGAGCAGTACTTC.

This clone appeared a few times. V gene TRBV6-6 combines with J gene TRBJ1-1; 9 bases map to TRBD1. CDR1 and CDR2 (germline): MNHNY, SVGAGI (reference sequence). The CDR3 is 14 residues long. J was trimmed by 2 bases and V by 6 bases; bases with no gene match: 4. CDR3 residues: CASSMDRGNTEAFF. CDR3 bases: TGTGCCAGCAGCATGGACAGGGGAAACACTGAAGCTTTCTTT.

The J gene is TRBJ1-1, the V gene TRBV10-3; D may be TRBD1 (5 bases). The CDR3 covers 14 residues. Trimming left V 3 bases short and J 2 bases short, with 10 bases between. Germline assignment: CDR1 ENHRY and CDR2 SYGVKD. The CDR3 nucleotides are TGTGCCATCAGTGACTTGACAGCCAACACTGAAGCTTTCTTT. It codes for CAISDLTANTEAFF.

The chain couples TRBV6-1 to TRBJ1-3; a weak D match, TRBD1 (5 bases). The CDR3 sequence is 19 residues long. V gave up 2 bases and J gave up 0 bases, with 20 bases separating them. Per the germline V gene, CDR1 is MNHNS and CDR2 is SASEGT. CDR3 protein: CASSETPWAGLVSGNTIYF. In DNA, the CDR3 is TGTGCCAGCAGTGAAACCCCCTGGGCAGGGTTAGTCTCTGGAAACACCATATATTTT.

The V and J genes are TRBV7-9 and TRBJ1-2; 7 bases map to TRBD1. J lost 5 bases, V lost 5 bases, and 8 bases had no gene match. Germline CDR1 and CDR2: SEHNR and FQNEAQ (reference sequence). The CDR3 sequence is 14 residues long. CDR3 sequence (DNA): TGTGCCAGCAGCCCCGGGACAGACCCTTATGGCTACACCTTC. It specifies CASSPGTDPYGYTF.

CDR3 region: CASSVGEGAGNTIYF. For the CDR3, the DNA is TGTGCCAGCAGCGTAGGGGAGGGGGCTGGAAACACCATATATTTT. This chain uses TRBV9 with TRBJ1-3; D may be TRBD1 (6 bases). Trimming removed 0 bases from V and 2 bases from J, with 9 bases in between. This CDR3 is 15 amino acids long. CDR1 and CDR2 from the germline V gene are SGDLS and YYNGEE.